Following are 12 T cell receptor beta chains from one sample sequenced in a study of T cell responses to AZD1222 COVID-19 vaccine. The data were produced by immunoSEQ multiplex PCR, yet TCRdb's version contains in-frame clones alone and is incomplete. The repertoire holds over 150,000 clones, around nine tenths seen once, with about 3% in the top ten. The source material was peripheral blood, sampled on day 0 of AZD1222 vaccination. These receptors were collected from an adult in good health.

The chain has TRBV7-9 and TRBJ2-1, with D possibly matching TRBD2 (5 bases). The CDR3 extends over 18 amino acids. Germline V CDR1 and CDR2: SEHNR, FQNEAQ (reference sequence). V was pared by 2 bases and J by 3 bases, with 20 bases between. The CDR3, as DNA: TGTGCCAGCAGCTTAAGGCCCCCGGGAACCGTACGCTACAATGAGCAGTTCTTC. This sequence encodes CASSLRPPGTVRYNEQFF.

The chain joins TRBV18 to TRBJ2-7; D unresolved. Trimming stripped 0 bases from V and 2 bases from J, with 5 bases between. The CDR3 length is 13 residues. Germline-derived CDR1 and CDR2 are KGHSH and LQKENI. Here the CDR3 reads CASSPPVTYEQYF. CDR3 sequence (DNA): TGTGCCAGCTCACCACCAGTAACCTACGAGCAGTACTTC.

The chain combines TRBV30 with TRBJ1-5; unclear D gene. The germline gives CDR1 GTSNPN, CDR2 SVGIG (reference sequence). This CDR3 region has 13 residues. Trimming removed 3 bases at V and 4 bases at J, with 10 bases between. The CDR3 loop reads CAWSPAPNQPQHF. DNA of the CDR3: TGTGCCTGGAGCCCGGCCCCTAATCAGCCCCAGCATTTT.

The chain joins TRBV6-6 to TRBJ1-5; 7 bases align to TRBD1. CDR1 MNHNY and CDR2 SVGAGI come from the germline V gene (reference sequence). The CDR3 spans 13 residues. V shed 7 bases, J shed 4 bases, and the junction held 4 bases outside the gene matches. CDR3 coding DNA: TGTGCCAGCACTGACAGGGAAAATCAGCCCCAGCATTTT. It translates to CASTDRENQPQHF.

The chain uses TRBV19 and TRBJ1-5; TRBD1 agrees at 9 bases. The CDR3 totals 15 residues. Losses at the gene ends were 1 base for V and 3 bases for J; bases not matched to a gene: 1. CDR1 LNHDA and CDR2 SQIVND come from the germline V gene (reference sequence). CDR3 loop: CASSIAQGANQPQHF. The DNA for the CDR3 is TGTGCCAGTAGTATAGCACAGGGGGCCAATCAGCCCCAGCATTTT.

This chain joins TRBV7-8 and TRBJ2-5, with D tentatively TRBD2 (5 bases). The V gene lost 5 bases and the J gene lost 5 bases, with 12 bases spanning the gap. Germline lookup yields CDR1 SGHVS and CDR2 FQNEAQ. The CDR3 totals 13 residues. The CDR3 DNA reads TGTGCCAGCAGCCGCTCGGAGGTGGAGACCCAGTACTTC. Its translation: CASSRSEVETQYF.

The chain combines TRBV6-5 with TRBJ1-6, with no clear D. This CDR3 is 15 amino acids long. V lost 4 bases to trimming and J lost 6 bases, with 13 bases between them. Germline V gene lookup returns CDR1 MNHEY and CDR2 SVGAGI. The CDR3 here is CASSSQEISNSPLHF. For the CDR3, the DNA is TGTGCCAGCAGTTCCCAAGAGATTAGTAATTCACCCCTCCACTTT.

The chain combines TRBV18 with TRBJ1-6, with D possibly TRBD1 on 5 matching bases. The CDR3 covers 16 residues. V was cut by 2 bases and J by 7 bases, with 15 bases left in between. Germline CDR1 and CDR2: KGHSH and LQKENI. The CDR3 DNA reads as TGTGCCAGCTCACCAGCAGGAGGGAAGGGGAATTCACCCCTCCACTTT. It specifies CASSPAGGKGNSPLHF.

V usage is TRBV7-2 and J usage is TRBJ1-2; tentative D call: TRBD1 (6 bases). The germline V gene has CDR1 SGHTA and CDR2 FQGNSA. Trimming removed 3 bases from V and 8 bases from J, with 16 bases in between. The CDR3 loop spans 14 amino acids. CDR3 nucleotides: TGTGCCAGCAGCTTTACGACAGGAGTAGTGGGCTACACCTTC. It encodes CASSFTTGVVGYTF.

The rearrangement joins TRBV10-3 to TRBJ2-3; 14 positions agree with TRBD2. Germline lookup yields CDR1 ENHRY and CDR2 SYGVKD. Unmatched junction bases numbered 7, after V lost 7 bases and J lost 1 base. The CDR3 covers 17 residues. DNA of the CDR3: TGTGCCATCACCCAGACTAGCGGGGGGGCCGGCACAGATACGCAGTATTTT. Protein sequence: CAITQTSGGAGTDTQYF.

The chain is built from TRBV5-1 and TRBJ2-5, with 10 bases aligning to TRBD2. V was clipped by 3 bases and J by 5 bases; unmatched bases: 10. The CDR3 is 16 residues long. Germline values: CDR1 SGHRS, CDR2 YFSETQ. CDR3 nucleotides: TGCGCCAGCAGCTCGGGCGCTAGCGGGGGCCGGGAGACCCAGTACTTC. Translated, it gives CASSSGASGGRETQYF.

The CDR3 sequence: CASSTAGQSYSEQYF. In nucleotides, the CDR3 is TGTGCCAGCAGCACAGCGGGACAGTCCTACTCTGAGCAGTACTTC. The chain is built from TRBV9 and TRBJ2-7; D may correspond to TRBD1 or TRBD2 (7 bases each). The CDR3 is made up of 15 amino acids. Germline V gene lookup returns CDR1 SGDLS and CDR2 YYNGEE. The ends were cut back, 4 bases at V and 7 bases at J, with 21 bases in the middle.